The present entry profiles one T cell receptor beta chain with its context. The antigen is undetermined. Primers included in the PCR were 60 Vbeta and 13 Jbeta primers. Repertoires were generated with immunoSEQ multiplex PCR, while TCRdb's copy carries only in-frame clones and drops some. This repertoire shows roughly 230,000 clones, roughly 73% found once; its top ten account for about 0.47%. The sample belongs to a study of cytomegalovirus exposure and HLA in healthy donors. Overall study: Within the Caucasian-associated ancestry cluster were roughly 79% of the roughly 400 genotyped donors.

Study-level results: When analyzed later, a missense DCLRE1C variant was found to be linked to TCR beta V- and J-gene trimming. Most TCR sequences showed up rarely, but some public TCRs showed up in many donors.

The V gene end was trimmed by 7 bases and the J gene end by 2 bases; junction bases not matched to a gene: 7. In germline, CDR1 is MDHEN, CDR2 SYDVKM. The CDR3 loop spans 15 amino acids. The sequencing input was PBMCs. V and J are TRBV28 and TRBJ2-1, with 8 bases fitting TRBD2. The TCR was taken from a boy younger than 18 in good health and CMV-seronegative. This chain's CDR3 is CASTNSGAAYNEQFF. The CDR3 bases are TGTGCCAGCACCAATAGCGGGGCCGCCTACAATGAGCAGTTCTTC.